These 7 T cell receptor beta chains originate from one sample sequenced in a study of glioma-infiltrating T cells. TCR alpha and beta CDR3 regions were amplified from RNA using iRepertoire nested multiplex PCR. From the multiplex PCR reads, TCRdb called clonotypes with MiXCR, one entry per CDR3 protein. In the table there are more than 90,000 distinct CDR3 sequences, approximately 40% of which are singletons. Sequenced: glioma tissue, nonneoplastic brain tissue, or PBMCs (not recorded which). Every receptor here comes from a human donor with low-grade glioma or glioblastoma, undergoing nonglioma brain surgery, or in good health (not recorded which).

This clonotype was detected ten times or more. This chain uses TRBV20-1 with TRBJ2-3; tentatively, D is TRBD2 (5 bases). Per germline, CDR1 DFQATT and CDR2 SNEGSKA (reference sequence). The CDR3 totals 14 residues. V was shortened by 3 bases and J by 3 bases, with 13 bases between the two germline ends. The CDR3 sequence is CSASVGRGTDTQYF. The CDR3 nucleotides are TGCAGTGCTAGTGTGGGCCGGGGAACAGATACGCAGTATTTT.

This clonotype was observed many times. This sequence joins TRBV10-2 and TRBJ1-1; D not resolved. The V gene's germline CDR1 is WSHSY and CDR2 SAAADI. V lost 3 bases and J 4 bases, leaving 12 bases between the germline ends. CDR3 length equals 14 residues. CDR3 sequence (DNA): TGCGCCAGCAGTGACCTGACACGGCTCACTGAAGCTTTCTTT. Amino acids: CASSDLTRLTEAFF.

This clonotype was seen many times. The genes are TRBV14 and TRBJ2-5; D remains ambiguous. V lost 1 base and J lost 4, with 13 bases in between. The V gene's germline CDR1 is SGHDN and CDR2 FVKESK. This CDR3 is built from 15 residues. In DNA form, the CDR3 reads TGTGCCAGCAGCCAAGGAACCCAGGATATAGAGACCCAGTACTTC. It codes for CASSQGTQDIETQYF.

This clonotype was detected many times. This chain uses TRBV24-1 with TRBJ2-1; D is uncertain. The CDR3 is made up of 17 amino acids. The V end was cut by 4 bases, the J end by 7 bases, with 22 bases between. Germline V gene sequence: CDR1 KGHDR, CDR2 SFDVKD. DNA of the CDR3: TGTGCCACCAGTGACCCAACCCTCTATTCCGGTAGGAATGAGCAGTTCTTC. Translated, it gives CATSDPTLYSGRNEQFF.

The V and J genes are TRBV18 and TRBJ2-7, with TRBD1 matching over 7 bases. Germline assignment: CDR1 KGHSH and CDR2 LQKENI. V lost 6 bases and J lost 4; bases outside the gene matches: 9. The CDR3 has 14 residues. The CDR3 coding sequence is TGTGCCAGCTCCGAGCGGAGCAGGGGGTACGAGCAGTACTTC. It translates to CASSERSRGYEQYF.

The chain links TRBV6-1 to TRBJ2-7; the match to TRBD1 covers 8 bases. CDR1 MNHNS and CDR2 SASEGT come from the germline V gene. Trimming cost V 5 bases and J 3 bases; bases outside gene matches: 3. The CDR3 covers 13 residues. CDR3 in amino acids: CASSMTGDYEQYF. CDR3 nucleotides: TGTGCCAGCAGTATGACAGGGGACTACGAGCAGTACTTC.

This clonotype has a count of ten or more. The chain links TRBV12-3 or TRBV12-4 to TRBJ1-1; 7 bases are a match to TRBD1. This CDR3 is built from 15 residues. With V trimmed by 5 bases and J by 0 bases, 6 bases remained unmatched. CDR3 loop: CASSPTTGMNTEAFF. CDR3 bases: TGTGCCAGCAGTCCAACGACAGGGATGAACACTGAAGCTTTCTTT.